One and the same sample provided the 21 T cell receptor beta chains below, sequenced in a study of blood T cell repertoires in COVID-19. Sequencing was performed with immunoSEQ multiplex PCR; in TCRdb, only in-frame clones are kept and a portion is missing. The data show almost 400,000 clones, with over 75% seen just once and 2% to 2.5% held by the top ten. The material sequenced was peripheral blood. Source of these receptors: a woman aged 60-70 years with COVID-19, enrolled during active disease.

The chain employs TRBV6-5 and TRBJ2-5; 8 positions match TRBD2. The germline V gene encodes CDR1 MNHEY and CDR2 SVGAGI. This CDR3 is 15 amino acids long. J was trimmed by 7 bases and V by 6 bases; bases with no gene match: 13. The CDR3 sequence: CASSLDPGLGGTQYF. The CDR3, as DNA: TGTGCCAGCAGCTTAGATCCGGGACTAGGAGGGACCCAGTACTTC.

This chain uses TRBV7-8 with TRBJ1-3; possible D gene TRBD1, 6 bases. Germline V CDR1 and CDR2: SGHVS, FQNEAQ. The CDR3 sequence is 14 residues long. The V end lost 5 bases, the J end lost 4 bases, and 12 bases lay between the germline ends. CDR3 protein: CASSPAGAGNTIYF. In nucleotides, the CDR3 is TGTGCCAGCAGCCCCGCGGGGGCAGGAAACACCATATATTTT.

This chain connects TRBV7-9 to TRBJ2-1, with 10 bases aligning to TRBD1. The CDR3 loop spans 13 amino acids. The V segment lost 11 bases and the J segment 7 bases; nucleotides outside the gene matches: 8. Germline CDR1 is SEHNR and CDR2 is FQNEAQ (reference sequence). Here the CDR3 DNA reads TGTGCCCAGGGACAGGGGAAAGAGAATGAGCAGTTCTTC. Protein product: CAQGQGKENEQFF.

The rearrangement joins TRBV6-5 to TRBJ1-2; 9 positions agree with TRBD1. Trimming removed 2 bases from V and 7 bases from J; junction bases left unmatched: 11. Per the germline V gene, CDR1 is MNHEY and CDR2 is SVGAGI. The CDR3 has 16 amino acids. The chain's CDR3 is CASSYGARTGDGGYTF. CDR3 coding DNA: TGTGCCAGCAGTTACGGGGCCCGGACAGGGGATGGTGGCTACACCTTC.

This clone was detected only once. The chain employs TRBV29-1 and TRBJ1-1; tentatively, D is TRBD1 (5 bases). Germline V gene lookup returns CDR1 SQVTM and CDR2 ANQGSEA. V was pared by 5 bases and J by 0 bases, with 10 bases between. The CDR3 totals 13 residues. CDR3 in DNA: TGCAGCGTTCATGACAGAATGAACACTGAAGCTTTCTTT. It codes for CSVHDRMNTEAFF.

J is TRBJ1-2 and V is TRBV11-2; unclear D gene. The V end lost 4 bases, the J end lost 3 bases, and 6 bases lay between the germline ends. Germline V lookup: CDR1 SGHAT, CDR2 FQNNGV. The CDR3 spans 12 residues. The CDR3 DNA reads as TGTGCCAGCAGCTCGAGGGACTATGGCTACACCTTC. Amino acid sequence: CASSSRDYGYTF.

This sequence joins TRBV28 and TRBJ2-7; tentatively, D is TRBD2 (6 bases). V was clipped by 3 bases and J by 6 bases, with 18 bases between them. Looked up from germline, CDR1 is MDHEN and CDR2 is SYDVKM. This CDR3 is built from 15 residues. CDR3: CASSLFKGAGGEQYF. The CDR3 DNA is TGTGCCAGCAGTTTGTTTAAGGGTGCCGGGGGCGAGCAGTACTTC.

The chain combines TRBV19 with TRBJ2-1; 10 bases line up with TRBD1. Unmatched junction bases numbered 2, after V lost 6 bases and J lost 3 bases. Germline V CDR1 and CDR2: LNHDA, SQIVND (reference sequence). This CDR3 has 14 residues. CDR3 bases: TGTGCCAGTAGGGGACAGGGGTTCTACAATGAGCAGTTCTTC. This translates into CASRGQGFYNEQFF. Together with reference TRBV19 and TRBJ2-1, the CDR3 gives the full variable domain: DGGITQSPKYLFRKEGQNVTLSCEQNLNHDAMYWYRQDPGQGLRLIYYSQIVNDFQKGDIAEGYSVSREKKESFPLTVTSAQKNPTAFYLCASRGQGFYNEQFFGPGTRLTVL.

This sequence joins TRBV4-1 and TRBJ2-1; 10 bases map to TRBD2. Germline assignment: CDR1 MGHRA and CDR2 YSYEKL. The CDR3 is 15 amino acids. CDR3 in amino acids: CLSGGATGLYNEQFF. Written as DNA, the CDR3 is TGCTTGAGCGGGGGGGCGACGGGACTTTACAATGAGCAGTTCTTC.

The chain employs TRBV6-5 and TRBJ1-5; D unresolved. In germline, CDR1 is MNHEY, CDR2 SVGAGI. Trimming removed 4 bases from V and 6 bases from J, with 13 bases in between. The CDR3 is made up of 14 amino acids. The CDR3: CASSSGRKSQPQHF. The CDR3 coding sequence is TGTGCCAGCAGTTCCGGGAGGAAAAGTCAGCCCCAGCATTTT.

The CDR3: CASSDRPGQGYEQYF. CDR3 in DNA: TGTGCCAGCAGCGATCGGCCGGGACAGGGCTACGAGCAGTACTTC. The chain couples TRBV7-6 to TRBJ2-7; 9 nucleotides agree with TRBD1. The trim removed 5 bases at V and 3 bases at J, leaving 8 bases unmatched. The CDR3 extends over 15 amino acids. Germline V lookup: CDR1 SGHVS, CDR2 FNYEAQ.

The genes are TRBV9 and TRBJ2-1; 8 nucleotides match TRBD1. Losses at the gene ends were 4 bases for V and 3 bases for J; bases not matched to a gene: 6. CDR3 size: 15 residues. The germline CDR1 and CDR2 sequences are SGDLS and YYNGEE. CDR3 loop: CASSTRQGFYNEQFF. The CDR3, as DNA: TGTGCCAGCAGCACCCGACAGGGGTTCTACAATGAGCAGTTCTTC.

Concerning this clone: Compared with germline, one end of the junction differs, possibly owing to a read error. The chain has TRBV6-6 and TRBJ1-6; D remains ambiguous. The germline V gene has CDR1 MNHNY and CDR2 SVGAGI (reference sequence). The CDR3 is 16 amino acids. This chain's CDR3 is CASSYSQPAYDSPLHF. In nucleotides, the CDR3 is TGTGCCAGCAGTTACTCGCAACCCGCCTATGATTCACCCCTCCACTTT.

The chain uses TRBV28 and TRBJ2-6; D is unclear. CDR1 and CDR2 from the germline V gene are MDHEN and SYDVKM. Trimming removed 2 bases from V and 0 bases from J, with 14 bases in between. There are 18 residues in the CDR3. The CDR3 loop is CASSLDGSHHSGANVLTF. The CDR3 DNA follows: TGTGCCAGCAGTTTAGACGGGTCTCACCACTCTGGGGCCAACGTCCTGACTTTC.

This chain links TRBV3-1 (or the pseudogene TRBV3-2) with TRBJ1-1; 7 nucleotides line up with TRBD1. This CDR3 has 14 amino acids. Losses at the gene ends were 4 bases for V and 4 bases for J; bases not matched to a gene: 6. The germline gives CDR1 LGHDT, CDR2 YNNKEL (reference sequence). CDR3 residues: CASSLTGWGTEAFF. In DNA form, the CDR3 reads TGTGCCAGCAGCCTGACAGGGTGGGGCACTGAAGCTTTCTTT.

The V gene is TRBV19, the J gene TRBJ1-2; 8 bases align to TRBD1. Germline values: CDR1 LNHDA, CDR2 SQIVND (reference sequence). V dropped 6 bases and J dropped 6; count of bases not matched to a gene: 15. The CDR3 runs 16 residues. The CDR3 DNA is TGTGCCAGTAGCCTGGGCGCCAATTCAGGGGGCCATGGCTACACCTTC. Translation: CASSLGANSGGHGYTF.

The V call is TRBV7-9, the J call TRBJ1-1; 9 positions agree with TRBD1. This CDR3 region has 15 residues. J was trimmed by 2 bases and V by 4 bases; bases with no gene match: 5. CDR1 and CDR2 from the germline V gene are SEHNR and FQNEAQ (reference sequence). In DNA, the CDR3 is TGTGCCAGCAGCTCGAAGGACAGGGGCAACACTGAAGCTTTCTTT. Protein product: CASSSKDRGNTEAFF.

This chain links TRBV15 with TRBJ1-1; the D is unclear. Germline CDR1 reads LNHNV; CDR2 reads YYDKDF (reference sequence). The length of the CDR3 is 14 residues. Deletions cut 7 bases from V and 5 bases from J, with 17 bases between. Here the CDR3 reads CATTRDGVGTEAFF. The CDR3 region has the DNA TGTGCCACCACCCGGGATGGGGTAGGGACTGAAGCTTTCTTT.

CDR3 in amino acids: CASSLDRIAGTEAFF. DNA of the CDR3: TGTGCCAGCAGCTTAGATAGGATAGCCGGCACTGAAGCTTTCTTT. The genes are TRBV11-2 and TRBJ1-1; D is unclear. This CDR3 contains 15 residues. Germline CDR1 SGHAT, CDR2 FQNNGV. Deletions cut 0 bases from V and 4 bases from J, with 12 bases between.

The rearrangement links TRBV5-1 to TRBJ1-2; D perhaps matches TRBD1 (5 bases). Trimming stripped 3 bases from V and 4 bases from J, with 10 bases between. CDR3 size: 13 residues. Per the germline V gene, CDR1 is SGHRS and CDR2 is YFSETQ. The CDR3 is CASSYDSLYGYTF. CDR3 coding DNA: TGCGCCAGCAGCTACGACAGCCTCTATGGCTACACCTTC.

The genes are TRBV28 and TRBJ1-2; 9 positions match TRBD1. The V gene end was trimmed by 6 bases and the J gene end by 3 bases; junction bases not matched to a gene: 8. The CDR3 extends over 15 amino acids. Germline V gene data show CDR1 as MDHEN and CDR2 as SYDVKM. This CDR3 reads CASRMTGGPDYGYTF. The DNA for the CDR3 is TGTGCCAGCAGAATGACAGGGGGGCCCGACTATGGCTACACCTTC.